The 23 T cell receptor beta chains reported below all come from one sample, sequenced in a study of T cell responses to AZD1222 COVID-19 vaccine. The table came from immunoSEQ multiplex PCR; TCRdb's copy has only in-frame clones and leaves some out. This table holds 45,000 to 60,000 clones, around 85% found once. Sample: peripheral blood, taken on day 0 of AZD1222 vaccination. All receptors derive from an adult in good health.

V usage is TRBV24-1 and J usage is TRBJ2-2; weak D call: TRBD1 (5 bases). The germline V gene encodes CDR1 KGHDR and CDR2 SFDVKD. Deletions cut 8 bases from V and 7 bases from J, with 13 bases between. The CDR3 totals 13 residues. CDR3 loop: CATNAGMVGELFF. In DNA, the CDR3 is TGTGCCACCAATGCAGGGATGGTCGGGGAGCTGTTTTTT.

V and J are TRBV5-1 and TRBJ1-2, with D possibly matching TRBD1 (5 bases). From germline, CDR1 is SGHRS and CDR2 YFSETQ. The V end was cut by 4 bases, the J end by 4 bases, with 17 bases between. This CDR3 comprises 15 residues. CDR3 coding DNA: TGCGCCAGCAGCAAAAGCGGGGACGGGATCTATGGCTACACCTTC. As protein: CASSKSGDGIYGYTF.

This CDR3 reads CASSLMTANTEAFF. The CDR3 DNA reads TGTGCCAGCAGCTTAATGACTGCGAACACTGAAGCTTTCTTT. The chain has TRBV7-9 and TRBJ1-1; D gene unclear. V was cut by 2 bases and J by 1 base, with 8 bases left in between. Germline CDR1 reads SEHNR; CDR2 reads FQNEAQ (reference sequence). This CDR3 spans 14 amino acids.

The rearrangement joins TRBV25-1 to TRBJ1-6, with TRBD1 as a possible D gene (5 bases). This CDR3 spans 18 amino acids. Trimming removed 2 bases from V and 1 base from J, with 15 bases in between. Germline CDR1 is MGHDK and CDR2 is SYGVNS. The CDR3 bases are TGTGCCAGCAGTGAAGGGGGACGCCGTTGGTCCTATAATTCACCCCTCCACTTT. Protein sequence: CASSEGGRRWSYNSPLHF.

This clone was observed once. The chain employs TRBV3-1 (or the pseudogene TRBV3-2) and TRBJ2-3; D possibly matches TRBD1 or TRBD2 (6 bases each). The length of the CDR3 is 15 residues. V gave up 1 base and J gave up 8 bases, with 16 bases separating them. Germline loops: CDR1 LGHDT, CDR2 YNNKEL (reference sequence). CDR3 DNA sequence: TGTGCCAGCAGCCAAGCGGCCTCGGGGGCTGGTACGCAGTATTTT. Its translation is CASSQAASGAGTQYF.

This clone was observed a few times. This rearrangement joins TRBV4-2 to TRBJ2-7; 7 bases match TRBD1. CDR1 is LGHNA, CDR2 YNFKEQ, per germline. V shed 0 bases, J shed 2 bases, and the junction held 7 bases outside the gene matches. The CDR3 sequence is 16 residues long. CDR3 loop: CASSQDLKGGTYEQYF. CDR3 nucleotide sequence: TGTGCCAGCAGCCAAGATCTGAAAGGGGGCACCTACGAGCAGTACTTC.

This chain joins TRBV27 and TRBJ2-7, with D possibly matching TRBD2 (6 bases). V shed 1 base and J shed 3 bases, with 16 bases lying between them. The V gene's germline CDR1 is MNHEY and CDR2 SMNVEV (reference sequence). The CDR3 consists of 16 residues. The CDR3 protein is CASSLYSRGTFYEQYF. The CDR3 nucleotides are TGTGCCAGCAGTTTATACTCCCGGGGGACGTTCTACGAGCAGTACTTC.

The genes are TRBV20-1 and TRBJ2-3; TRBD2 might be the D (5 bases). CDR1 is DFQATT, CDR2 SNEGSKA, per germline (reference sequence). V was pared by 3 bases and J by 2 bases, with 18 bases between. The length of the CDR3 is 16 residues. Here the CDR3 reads CSASRSSGAPTDTQYF. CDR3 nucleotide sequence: TGCAGTGCTAGTAGGTCCAGCGGAGCCCCCACAGATACGCAGTATTTT.

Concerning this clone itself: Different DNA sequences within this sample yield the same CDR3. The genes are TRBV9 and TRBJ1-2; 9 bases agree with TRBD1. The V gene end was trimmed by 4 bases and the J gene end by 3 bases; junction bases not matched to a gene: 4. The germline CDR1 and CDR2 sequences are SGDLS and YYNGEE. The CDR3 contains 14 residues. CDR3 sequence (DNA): TGTGCCAGCAGCCCACAGGGGGCAGACTATGGCTACACCTTC. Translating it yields CASSPQGADYGYTF. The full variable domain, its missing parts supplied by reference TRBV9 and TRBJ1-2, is DSGVTQTPKHLITATGQRVTLRCSPRSGDLSVYWYQQSLDQGLQFLIQYYNGEERAKGNILERFSAQQFPDLHSELNLSSLELGDSALYFCASSPQGADYGYTFGSGTRLTVV.

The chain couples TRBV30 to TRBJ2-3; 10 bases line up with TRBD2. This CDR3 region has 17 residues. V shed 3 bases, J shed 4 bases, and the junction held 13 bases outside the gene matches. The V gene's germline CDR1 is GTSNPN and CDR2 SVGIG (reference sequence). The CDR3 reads CAWSLGASSGSSDTQYF. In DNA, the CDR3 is TGTGCCTGGAGCCTAGGGGCCTCTAGCGGGAGTTCAGATACGCAGTATTTT.

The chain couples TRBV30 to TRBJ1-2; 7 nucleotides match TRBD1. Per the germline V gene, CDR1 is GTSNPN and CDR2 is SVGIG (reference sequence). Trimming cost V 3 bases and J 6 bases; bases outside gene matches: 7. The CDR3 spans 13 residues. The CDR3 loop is CAWRTTGADGYTF. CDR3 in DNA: TGTGCCTGGAGAACCACAGGGGCGGATGGCTACACCTTC.

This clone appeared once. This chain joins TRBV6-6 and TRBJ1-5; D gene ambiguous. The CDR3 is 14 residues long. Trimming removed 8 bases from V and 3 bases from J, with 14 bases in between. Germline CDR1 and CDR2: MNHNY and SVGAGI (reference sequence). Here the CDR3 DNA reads TGTGCCAGCTTTACCGGACGTCACAATCAGCCCCAGCATTTT. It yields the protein CASFTGRHNQPQHF.

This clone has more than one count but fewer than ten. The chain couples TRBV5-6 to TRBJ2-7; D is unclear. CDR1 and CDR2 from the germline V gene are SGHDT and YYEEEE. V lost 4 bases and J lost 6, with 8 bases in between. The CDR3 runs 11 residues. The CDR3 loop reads CASSQGSEQYF. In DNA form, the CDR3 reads TGTGCCAGCAGCCAAGGATCCGAGCAGTACTTC.

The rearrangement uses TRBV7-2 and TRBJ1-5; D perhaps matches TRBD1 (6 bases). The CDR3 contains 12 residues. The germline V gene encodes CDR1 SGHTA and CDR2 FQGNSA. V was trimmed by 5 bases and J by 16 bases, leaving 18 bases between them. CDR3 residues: CASSPEGGPNHF. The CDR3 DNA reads TGTGCCAGCAGCCCGGAGGGGGGCCCTAATCATTTT.

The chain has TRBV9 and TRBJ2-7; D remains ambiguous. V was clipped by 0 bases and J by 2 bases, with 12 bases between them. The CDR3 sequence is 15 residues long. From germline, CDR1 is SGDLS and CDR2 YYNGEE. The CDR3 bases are TGTGCCAGCAGCGTAGAGCAAGGTTTCACCTACGAGCAGTACTTC. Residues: CASSVEQGFTYEQYF.

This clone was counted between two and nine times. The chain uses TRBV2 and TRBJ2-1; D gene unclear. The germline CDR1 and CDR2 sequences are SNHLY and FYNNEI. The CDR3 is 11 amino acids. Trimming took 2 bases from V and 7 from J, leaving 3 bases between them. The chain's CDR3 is CASSEWNEQFF. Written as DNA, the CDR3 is TGTGCCAGCAGTGAATGGAATGAGCAGTTCTTC. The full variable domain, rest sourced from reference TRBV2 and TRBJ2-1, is EPEVTQTPSHQVTQMGQEVILRCVPISNHLYFYWYRQILGQKVEFLVSFYNNEISEKSEIFDDQFSVERPDGSNFTLKIRSTKLEDSAMYFCASSEWNEQFFGPGTRLTVL.

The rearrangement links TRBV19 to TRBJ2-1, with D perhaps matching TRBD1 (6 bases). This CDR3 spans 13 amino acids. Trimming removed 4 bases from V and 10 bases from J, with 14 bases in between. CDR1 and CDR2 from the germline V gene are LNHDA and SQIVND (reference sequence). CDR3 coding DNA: TGTGCCAGTAGTAATTTCCCAACAGGGGAGCAGTTCTTC. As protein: CASSNFPTGEQFF. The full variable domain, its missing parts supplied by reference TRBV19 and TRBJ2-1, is DGGITQSPKYLFRKEGQNVTLSCEQNLNHDAMYWYRQDPGQGLRLIYYSQIVNDFQKGDIAEGYSVSREKKESFPLTVTSAQKNPTAFYLCASSNFPTGEQFFGPGTRLTVL.

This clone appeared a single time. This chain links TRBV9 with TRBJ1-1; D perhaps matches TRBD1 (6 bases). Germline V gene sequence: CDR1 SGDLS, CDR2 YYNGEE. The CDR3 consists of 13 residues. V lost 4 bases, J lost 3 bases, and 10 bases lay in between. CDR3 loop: CASSSTGYTEAFF. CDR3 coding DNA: TGTGCCAGCAGCTCCACAGGGTACACTGAAGCTTTCTTT. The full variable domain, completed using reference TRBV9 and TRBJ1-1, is DSGVTQTPKHLITATGQRVTLRCSPRSGDLSVYWYQQSLDQGLQFLIQYYNGEERAKGNILERFSAQQFPDLHSELNLSSLELGDSALYFCASSSTGYTEAFFGQGTRLTVV.

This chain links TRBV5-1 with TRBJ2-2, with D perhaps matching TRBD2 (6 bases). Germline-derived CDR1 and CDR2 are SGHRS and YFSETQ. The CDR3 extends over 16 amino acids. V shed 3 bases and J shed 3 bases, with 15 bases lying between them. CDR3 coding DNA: TGCGCCAGCAGCTCCGGGACTCTCCCGGACACCGGGGAGCTGTTTTTT. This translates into CASSSGTLPDTGELFF.

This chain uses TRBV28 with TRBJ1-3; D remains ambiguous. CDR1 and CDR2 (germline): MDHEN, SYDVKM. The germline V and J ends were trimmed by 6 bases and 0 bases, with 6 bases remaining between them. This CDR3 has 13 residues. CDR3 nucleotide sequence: TGTGCCAGCAGCGTAGACTCTGGAAACACCATATATTTT. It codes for CASSVDSGNTIYF.

CDR3 coding DNA: TGTGCCAGCAGCCGTGGGACAGGATCGGTGGCTGAAGCTTTCTTT. Its translation is CASSRGTGSVAEAFF. V is TRBV7-2 and J is TRBJ1-1; 8 positions match TRBD1. The CDR3 sequence is 15 residues long. The V and J ends lost 5 bases and 6 bases, in that order; junction bases with no gene match: 11. Germline CDR1 reads SGHTA; CDR2 reads FQGNSA.

Here the CDR3 reads CASSPTGGQDEQYF. The CDR3 nucleotides read TGTGCCAGCAGTCCGACAGGGGGCCAGGACGAGCAGTACTTC. The chain is built from TRBV6-5 and TRBJ2-7; 10 nucleotides line up with TRBD1. This CDR3 region has 14 residues. J was trimmed by 5 bases and V by 5 bases; bases with no gene match: 6. The V gene's germline CDR1 is MNHEY and CDR2 SVGAGI.

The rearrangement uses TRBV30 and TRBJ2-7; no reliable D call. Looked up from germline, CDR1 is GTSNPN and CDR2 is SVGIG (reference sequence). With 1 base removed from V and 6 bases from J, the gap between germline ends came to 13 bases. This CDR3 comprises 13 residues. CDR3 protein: CAWSARSRREQYF. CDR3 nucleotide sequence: TGTGCCTGGAGTGCGAGAAGCCGTCGCGAGCAGTACTTC.